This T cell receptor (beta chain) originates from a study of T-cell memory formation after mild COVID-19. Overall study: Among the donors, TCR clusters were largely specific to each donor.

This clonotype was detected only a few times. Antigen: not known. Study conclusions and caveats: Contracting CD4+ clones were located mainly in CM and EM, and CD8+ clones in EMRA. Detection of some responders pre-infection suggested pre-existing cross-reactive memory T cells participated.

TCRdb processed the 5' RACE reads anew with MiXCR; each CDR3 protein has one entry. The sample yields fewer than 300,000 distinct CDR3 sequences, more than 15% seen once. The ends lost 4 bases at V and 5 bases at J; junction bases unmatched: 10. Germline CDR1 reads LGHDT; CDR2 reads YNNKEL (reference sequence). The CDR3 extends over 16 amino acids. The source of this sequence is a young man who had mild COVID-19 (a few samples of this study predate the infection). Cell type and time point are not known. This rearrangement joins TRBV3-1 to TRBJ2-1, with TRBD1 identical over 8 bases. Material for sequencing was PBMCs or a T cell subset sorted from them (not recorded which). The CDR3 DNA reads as TGTGCCAGCAGCCGAGCCGGGACAGGACTTAACAATGAGCAGTTCTTC. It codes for CASSRAGTGLNNEQFF.